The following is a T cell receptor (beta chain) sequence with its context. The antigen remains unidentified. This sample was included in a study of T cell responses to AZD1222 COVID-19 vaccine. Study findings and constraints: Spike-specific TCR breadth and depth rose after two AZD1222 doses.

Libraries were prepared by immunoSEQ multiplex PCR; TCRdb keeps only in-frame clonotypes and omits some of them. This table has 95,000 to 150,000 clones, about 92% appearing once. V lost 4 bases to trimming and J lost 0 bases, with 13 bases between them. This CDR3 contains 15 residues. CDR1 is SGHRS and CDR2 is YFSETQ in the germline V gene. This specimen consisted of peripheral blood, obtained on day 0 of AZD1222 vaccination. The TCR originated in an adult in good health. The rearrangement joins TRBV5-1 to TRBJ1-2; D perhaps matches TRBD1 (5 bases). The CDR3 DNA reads TGCGCCAGCAGCCCGAATACAGGAGCTAACTATGGCTACACCTTC. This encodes CASSPNTGANYGYTF. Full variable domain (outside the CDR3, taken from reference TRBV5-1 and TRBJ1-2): KAGVTQTPRYLIKTRGQQVTLSCSPISGHRSVSWYQQTPGQGLQFLFEYFSETQRNKGNFPGRFSGRQFSNSRSEMNVSTLELGDSALYLCASSPNTGANYGYTFGSGTRLTVV.